This TCR beta chain was observed in a study of OX40 agonist ivuxolimab in advanced cancers. Findings and limits, study-wide: There was clonal expansion of CD4+ and CD8+ blood T cells by week 6 at 0.1 to 3.0 mg/kg. Expanded clones were, on average, more numerous in CD8+ T cells than in CD4+.

The CDR3 extends over 17 amino acids. The ends lost 3 bases at V and 6 bases at J; junction bases unmatched: 13. CDR1 and CDR2 from the germline V gene are WNHNN and SYGVQD (reference sequence). Profiled with immunoSEQ multiplex PCR; TCRdb holds only in-frame clones, not every one. The table includes about 40,000 clones, more than 80% detected once. Regarding this clone: What it binds is unknown.

The chain carries TRBV10-1 and TRBJ2-2; 7 bases agree with TRBD2. Here the sequenced sample was CD4+ or CD8+ T cells sorted from blood, taken in a trial of the OX40 agonist ivuxolimab. This receptor was obtained from an adult with an advanced solid tumor such as melanoma, head and neck, liver or kidney cancer. The CDR3 bases are TGCGCCAGCAGTGAAGGGGTTGCGGGAGCGGTCGCCGGGGAGCTGTTTTTT. Translated, it gives CASSEGVAGAVAGELFF.